This T cell receptor (beta chain) was profiled in a study of CXCR3-negative and CXCR3-positive naive CD8 T cells. General study findings and limits: Naive CXCR3-negative cells resembled naive CXCR3-positive cells in TRBV-TRBJ usage; memory cells differed. High diversity, comparable across both naive subsets, contrasted with much lower diversity in memory CD8+ cells.

Cells classed as naive CD8+ T cells were CD45RO-CCR7+CD27+CD95-. The libraries of TRB cDNA were prepared using 5' RACE with UMI labels. TCRdb re-called the 5' RACE reads, yielding one record per CDR3 amino acid sequence without DNA. In all, the sample yields 50,000 to 65,000 distinct CDR3 sequences. With respect to this clonotype: As yet, its antigen is unknown.

Germline values: CDR1 SEHNR, CDR2 FQNEAQ (reference sequence). The CDR3 is made up of 15 amino acids. The rearrangement joins TRBV7-9 to TRBJ2-7; checking the TCRdb D call of TRBD1 is not possible without DNA. The receptor was isolated from a human donor in good health. Some clones in this sample may be carry-over from other donors' samples. The sample taken for sequencing was naive CXCR3- CD8+ T cells from blood. Subset meaning: CD45RO-CCR7+CD27+CD95- naive CD8+ T cells lacking CXCR3 (TNR3-). The CDR3 protein is CASSQAGRNSYEQYF.